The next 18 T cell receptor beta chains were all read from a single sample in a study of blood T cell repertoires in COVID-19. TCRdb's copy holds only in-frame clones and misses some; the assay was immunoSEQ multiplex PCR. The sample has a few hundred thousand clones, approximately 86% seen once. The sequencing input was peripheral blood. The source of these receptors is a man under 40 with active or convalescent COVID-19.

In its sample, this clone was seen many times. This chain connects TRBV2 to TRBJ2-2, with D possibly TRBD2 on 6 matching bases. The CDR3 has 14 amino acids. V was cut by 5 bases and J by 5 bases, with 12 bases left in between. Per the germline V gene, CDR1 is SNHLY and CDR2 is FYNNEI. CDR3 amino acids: CASSMAGRTGELFF. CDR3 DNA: TGTGCCAGCAGTATGGCGGGGCGGACCGGGGAGCTGTTTTTT.

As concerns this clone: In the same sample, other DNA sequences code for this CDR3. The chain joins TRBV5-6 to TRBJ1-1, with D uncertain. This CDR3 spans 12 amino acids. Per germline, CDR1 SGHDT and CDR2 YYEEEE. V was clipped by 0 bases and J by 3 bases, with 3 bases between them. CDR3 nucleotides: TGTGCCAGCAGCTTGGGAGACACTGAAGCTTTCTTT. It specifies CASSLGDTEAFF.

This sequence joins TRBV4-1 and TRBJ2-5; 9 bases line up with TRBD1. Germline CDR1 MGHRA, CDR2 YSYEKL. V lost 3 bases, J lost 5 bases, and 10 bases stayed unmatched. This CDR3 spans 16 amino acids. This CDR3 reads CASSHNRQGGQETQYF. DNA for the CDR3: TGCGCCAGCAGCCATAACAGACAGGGGGGGCAGGAGACCCAGTACTTC.

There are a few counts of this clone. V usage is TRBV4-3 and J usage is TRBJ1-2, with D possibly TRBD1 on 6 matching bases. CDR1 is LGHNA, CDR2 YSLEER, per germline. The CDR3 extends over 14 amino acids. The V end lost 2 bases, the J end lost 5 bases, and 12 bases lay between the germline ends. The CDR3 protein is CASSQTGGAYGYTF. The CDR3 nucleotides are TGCGCCAGCAGCCAAACGGGGGGCGCTTATGGCTACACCTTC.

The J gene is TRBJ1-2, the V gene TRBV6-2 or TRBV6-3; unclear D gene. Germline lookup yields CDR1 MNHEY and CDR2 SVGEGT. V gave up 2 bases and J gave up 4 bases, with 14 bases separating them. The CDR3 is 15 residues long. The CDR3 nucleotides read TGTGCCAGCAGTTACGCGAAATCACGGTTCTATGGCTACACCTTC. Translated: CASSYAKSRFYGYTF.

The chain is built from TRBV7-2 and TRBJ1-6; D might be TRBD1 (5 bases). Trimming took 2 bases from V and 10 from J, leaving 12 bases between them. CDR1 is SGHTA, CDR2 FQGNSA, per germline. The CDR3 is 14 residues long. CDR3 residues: CASSLLGGESPLHF. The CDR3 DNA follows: TGTGCCAGCAGCTTACTCGGGGGTGAGTCACCCCTCCACTTT.

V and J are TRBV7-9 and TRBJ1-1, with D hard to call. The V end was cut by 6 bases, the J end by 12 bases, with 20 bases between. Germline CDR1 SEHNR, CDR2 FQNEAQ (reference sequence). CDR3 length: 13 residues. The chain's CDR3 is CASRIPGGVVTFF. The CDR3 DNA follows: TGTGCCAGCAGAATACCCGGAGGTGTGGTAACTTTCTTT.

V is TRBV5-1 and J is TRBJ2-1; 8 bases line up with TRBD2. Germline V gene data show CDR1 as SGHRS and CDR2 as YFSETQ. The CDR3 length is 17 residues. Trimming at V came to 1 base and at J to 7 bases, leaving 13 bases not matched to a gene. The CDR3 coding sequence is TGCGCCAGCAGCTTGAAGGGGCCGGGACTAGTGAGAAATGAGCAGTTCTTC. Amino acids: CASSLKGPGLVRNEQFF.

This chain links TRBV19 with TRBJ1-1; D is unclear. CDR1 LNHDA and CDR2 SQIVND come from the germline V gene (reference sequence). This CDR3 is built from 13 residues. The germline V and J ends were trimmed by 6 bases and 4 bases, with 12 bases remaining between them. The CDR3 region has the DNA TGTGCCAGTAGCCTTATAGACACCACTGAAGCTTTCTTT. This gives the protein CASSLIDTTEAFF.

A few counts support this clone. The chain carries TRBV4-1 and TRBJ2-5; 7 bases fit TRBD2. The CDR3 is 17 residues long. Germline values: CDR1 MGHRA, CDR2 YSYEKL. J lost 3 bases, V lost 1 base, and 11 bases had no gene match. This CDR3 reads CASSQVVLRGSEETQYF. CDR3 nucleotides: TGCGCCAGCAGCCAAGTGGTTTTGCGGGGGTCCGAAGAGACCCAGTACTTC.

The CDR3 bases are TGTGCCAGTAGTGTATCGGGGGGGGCCACTGAAGCTTTCTTT. Residues: CASSVSGGATEAFF. This rearrangement joins TRBV19 to TRBJ1-1, with D possibly being TRBD1 (6 bases). The V end was cut by 5 bases, the J end by 4 bases, with 14 bases between. Germline V gene lookup returns CDR1 LNHDA and CDR2 SQIVND (reference sequence). The CDR3 runs to 14 residues.

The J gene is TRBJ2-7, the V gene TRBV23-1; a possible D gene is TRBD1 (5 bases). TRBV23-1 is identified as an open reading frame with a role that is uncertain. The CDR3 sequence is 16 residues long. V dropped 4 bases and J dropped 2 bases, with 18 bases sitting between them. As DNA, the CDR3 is TGCGCCAGCAGTCCCAGGTCAAAGGAAGGGGCCTACGAGCAGTACTTC. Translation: CASSPRSKEGAYEQYF.

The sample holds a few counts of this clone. CDR3 bases: TGTGCCAGCAGACTTGGTAGGGGATCTGGTCGGAATAATTCACCCCTCCACTTT. The encoded protein is CASRLGRGSGRNNSPLHF. The chain recombines TRBV5-4 with TRBJ1-6; a possible D gene is TRBD1 (5 bases). Trimming left V 5 bases short and J 5 bases short, with 23 bases between. This CDR3 comprises 18 residues. Looked up from germline, CDR1 is SGHNT and CDR2 is YYREEE (reference sequence).

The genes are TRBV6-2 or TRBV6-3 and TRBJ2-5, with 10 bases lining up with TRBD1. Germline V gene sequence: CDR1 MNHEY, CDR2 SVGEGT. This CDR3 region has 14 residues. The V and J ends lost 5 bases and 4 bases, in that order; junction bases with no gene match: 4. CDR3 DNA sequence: TGTGCCAGCAGTAAGGGACAGGGGCGAGAGACCCAGTACTTC. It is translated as CASSKGQGRETQYF.

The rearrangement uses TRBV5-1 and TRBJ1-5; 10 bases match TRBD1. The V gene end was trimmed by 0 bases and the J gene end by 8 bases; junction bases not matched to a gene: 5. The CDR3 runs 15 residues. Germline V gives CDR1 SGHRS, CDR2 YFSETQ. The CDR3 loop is CASSLDGTGDKPQHF. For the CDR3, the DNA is TGCGCCAGCAGCTTGGATGGGACAGGGGATAAGCCCCAGCATTTT.

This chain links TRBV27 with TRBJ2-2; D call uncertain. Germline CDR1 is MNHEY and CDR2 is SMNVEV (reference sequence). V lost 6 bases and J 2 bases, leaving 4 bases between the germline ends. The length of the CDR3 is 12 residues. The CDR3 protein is CASSYNTGELFF. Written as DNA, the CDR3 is TGTGCCAGCAGCTATAACACCGGGGAGCTGTTTTTT.

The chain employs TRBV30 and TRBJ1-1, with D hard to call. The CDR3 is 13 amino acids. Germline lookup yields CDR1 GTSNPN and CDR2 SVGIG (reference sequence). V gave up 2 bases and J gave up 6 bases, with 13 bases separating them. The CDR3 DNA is TGTGCCTGGAGTCCCCGGGGAAGCCCTGAAGCTTTCTTT. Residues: CAWSPRGSPEAFF.

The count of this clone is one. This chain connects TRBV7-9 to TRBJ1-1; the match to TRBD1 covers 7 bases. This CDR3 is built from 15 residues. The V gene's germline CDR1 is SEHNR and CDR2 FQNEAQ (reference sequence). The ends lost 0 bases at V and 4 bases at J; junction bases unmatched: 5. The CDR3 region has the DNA TGTGCCAGCAGCTTAGCGCCCGGGACAGCCACTGAAGCTTTCTTT. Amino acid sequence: CASSLAPGTATEAFF.